Listed below are T cell receptor beta chains from one sample, sequenced in a study of blood T cell repertoires in COVID-19. Sequencing was performed with immunoSEQ multiplex PCR; in TCRdb, only in-frame clones are kept and a portion is missing. The repertoire holds approximately 300,000 clones, about four fifths seen once, with roughly 1.1% in the top ten. The sample taken for sequencing was peripheral blood. The receptors come from a woman aged 50 to 60 with acute or convalescent COVID-19. The CDR3 runs from the conserved cysteine through the conserved F or W. The D gene is left open where the match is weak. The listing skips clone size in some rows; elsewhere it reads once, few, many or a size class.

TRBJ1-2	TRBV5-4	few	-	TGTGCCAGCAGCTTGGTGGGCAGGGTGGACTATGGCTACACCTTC	CASSLVGRVDYGYTF
TRBJ2-5	TRBV24-1	once	-	TGTGCCACCAGTGGCGGGACAGAAGAGACCCAGTACTTC	CATSGGTEETQYF
TRBJ1-5	TRBV3-1/TRBV3-2	-	-	TGTGCCAGCAGCCAAGATCTCAGGGTCAATCAGCCCCAGCATTTT	CASSQDLRVNQPQHF
TRBJ2-5	TRBV4-1	-	TRBD1	TGCGCCAGCAGCCCGGACAGGGGAGGGGAGACCCAGTACTTC	CASSPDRGGETQYF
TRBJ2-2	TRBV19	-	TRBD1	TGTGCCAGTAGTCCGGACAGGGTTTGGACCGGGGAGCTGTTTTTT	CASSPDRVWTGELFF
TRBJ2-3	TRBV14	once	TRBD2	TGTGCCAGCAGCAACCAGCGGGGGGGCGTAAGCACAGATACGCAGTATTTT	CASSNQRGGVSTDTQYF
TRBJ1-2	TRBV6-2/TRBV6-3	-	-	TGTGCCAGCAGTCCGGGAGGCAGCCGGGCCTATGGCTACACCTTC	CASSPGGSRAYGYTF
TRBJ1-1	TRBV27	-	-	TGTGCCAGCTCGTCCCGGATGGGAGACACTGAAGCTTTCTTT	CASSSRMGDTEAFF
TRBJ1-5	TRBV3-1/TRBV3-2	-	-	TGTGCCAGCAGCCCGAACCTTCAGGGTTGGGGACAGCCCCAGCATTTT	CASSPNLQGWGQPQHF
TRBJ1-3	TRBV5-1	few	-	TGCGCCAGCAGCCCACGATACTCGAGCTCTGGAAACACCATATATTTT	CASSPRYSSSGNTIYF
TRBJ1-2	TRBV29-1	-	-	TGCAGCGTTGAAATGGCCTATGGCTACACCTTC	CSVEMAYGYTF
TRBJ2-1	TRBV19	-	-	TGTGCCAGTGGGCTGGCGGGTATCCTCTCCTACAATGAGCAGTTCTTC	CASGLAGILSYNEQFF
TRBJ1-2	TRBV19	-	-	TGTGCCAGTAGTAACTCGGGGGGGCGCGACTATGGCTACACCTTC	CASSNSGGRDYGYTF
TRBJ1-4	TRBV3-1/TRBV3-2	-	-	TGTGCCAGCAGCTCAGGGGCTGGGGAAAAACTGTTTTTT	CASSSGAGEKLFF
TRBJ1-6	TRBV7-3	-	-	TGTGCCAGCAGCCTACAGGGAATGGACTCACCCCTCCACTTT	CASSLQGMDSPLHF
TRBJ1-6	TRBV9	-	TRBD1	TGTGCCAGCAGCGTGGGGACAGGGTTAGGGCCCCTCCACTTT	CASSVGTGLGPLHF
TRBJ1-5	TRBV25-1	-	TRBD1	TGTGCCAGCAGTGGGACAGGGGACAATCAGCCCCAGCATTTT	CASSGTGDNQPQHF
TRBJ2-5	TRBV5-1	-	TRBD2	TGCGCCAGCAGCCCCGGGACTAGCGGGGGGGCCGAAGAGACCCAGTACTTC	CASSPGTSGGAEETQYF
TRBJ2-5	TRBV7-7	-	-	TGTGCCAGCAGCCCTATCGGAGGGGGCGAGACCCAGTACTTC	CASSPIGGGETQYF
TRBJ1-4	TRBV19	-	-	TGTGCCAGTAGTATTGTCCCGGGGGGGACTAATGAAAAACTGTTTTTT	CASSIVPGGTNEKLFF
TRBJ1-2	TRBV13	once	-	TGTGCCAGCAGCCGTGACGGGGATGGCTACACCTTC	CASSRDGDGYTF
TRBJ1-4	TRBV10-3	-	TRBD1	TGTGCCACCCAGGACAGGGAAAATGAAAAACTGTTTTTT	CATQDRENEKLFF
TRBJ2-5	TRBV7-2	-	-	TGTGCCAGCAGCCCAGGGACTCAGTTAGAGACCCAGTACTTC	CASSPGTQLETQYF
TRBJ1-5	TRBV4-1	-	-	TGCGCCAGCAGCCCGACCGTCTTGGGCAGGGAGGATCAGCCCCAGCATTTT	CASSPTVLGREDQPQHF
TRBJ1-5	TRBV7-2	-	-	TGTGCCAGCAGCTCCAGGCAGGGCCTGAGCAATCAGCCCCAGCATTTT	CASSSRQGLSNQPQHF
TRBJ2-1	TRBV7-3	-	TRBD2	TGTGCCAGCAGCCTCTTGACTAGCGGCACTGAGCAGTTCTTC	CASSLLTSGTEQFF
TRBJ2-5	TRBV28	-	-	TGTGCCAGCAGTGGCCGGGTCCGTTCGTACCAAGAGACCCAGTACTTC	CASSGRVRSYQETQYF
TRBJ1-6	TRBV30	-	-	TGTGCCTGGAGTGTCTGGGGGCAAGGTTCACCCCTCCACTTT	CAWSVWGQGSPLHF
TRBJ1-4	TRBV5-1	-	TRBD1	TGCGCCAGCAGCCCGGAGGGACAGGATGAAAAACTGTTTTTT	CASSPEGQDEKLFF
TRBJ2-3	TRBV6-2/TRBV6-3	once	-	TGTGCCAGCAGCCGGAGACCCGTTTGGGAGGATACGCAGTATTTT	CASSRRPVWEDTQYF
TRBJ1-1	TRBV4-1	-	-	TGCGCCAGCAGCCAGCTCCAAGGGGCTAGGACTGAAGCTTTCTTT	CASSQLQGARTEAFF
TRBJ2-3	TRBV7-9	-	TRBD2	TGTGCCAGCAGCTTAGTCGGACTAGCGGGGGTAACGCAGTATTTT	CASSLVGLAGVTQYF
TRBJ2-6	TRBV15	-	-	TGTGCCACCAGCAGAGGAGAACGGTGGGCCAACGTCCTGACTTTC	CATSRGERWANVLTF
TRBJ1-4	TRBV5-5	-	-	TGTGCCAGCAGCACCGGGTCAACTAATGAAAAACTGTTTTTT	CASSTGSTNEKLFF
TRBJ2-1	TRBV7-9	-	-	TGTGCCAGCAGCTTAGGGAAGGGGGGGTTGAATGAGCAGTTCTTC	CASSLGKGGLNEQFF
TRBJ2-1	TRBV11-3	-	TRBD2	TGTGCCAGCAGCTCCCGACGACTAGCGGGAGGGCCGGATGAGCAGTTCTTC	CASSSRRLAGGPDEQFF
TRBJ1-5	TRBV5-1	-	TRBD1	TGCGCCAGCAGCCCTACAGGGGCGTGGGGTCAGCCCCAGCATTTT	CASSPTGAWGQPQHF
TRBJ2-2	TRBV5-3	-	-	TGTGCCAGAAGCTTGCCCGACAAGACGAACACCGGGGAGCTGTTTTTT	CARSLPDKTNTGELFF
TRBJ2-5	TRBV27	few	-	TGTGCCAGCAGAAAACAGGGTGGAGAGACCCAGTACTTC	CASRKQGGETQYF
TRBJ1-3	TRBV10-3	-	-	TGTGCCATCAGTGAGCAACAGGTGGACCTCTCTGGAAACACCATATATTTT	CAISEQQVDLSGNTIYF
TRBJ1-5	TRBV15	-	-	TGTGCCACCAGCAGAGTTACAGGTAATCAGCCCCAGCATTTT	CATSRVTGNQPQHF
TRBJ2-1	TRBV15	-	-	TGTGCCACCAGCTGGGCCTCGGAAGAAGAGCAGTTCTTC	CATSWASEEEQFF
TRBJ2-1	TRBV3-1/TRBV3-2	-	-	TGTGCCAGCAGCCGGGAGTGGTCCTACAATGAGCAGTTCTTC	CASSREWSYNEQFF
TRBJ1-5	TRBV3-1/TRBV3-2	-	-	TGTGCCAGCAGCCAAGTCATACAGATTAGCAATCAGCCCCAGCATTTT	CASSQVIQISNQPQHF
TRBJ1-2	TRBV18	-	-	TGTGCCAGCTCACCTACCGGGCAGGGAACTTCTAACTATGGCTACACCTTC	CASSPTGQGTSNYGYTF
TRBJ1-2	TRBV5-4	-	-	TGTGCCAGCAGCACCGGGACTGACTATGGCTACACCTTC	CASSTGTDYGYTF
TRBJ2-7	TRBV5-1	once	TRBD1	TGCGCCAGCAGCCCCGCGGGGACAGGGTTTTCCAACGAGCAGTACTTC	CASSPAGTGFSNEQYF
TRBJ2-2	TRBV25-1	few	TRBD1	TGTGCCAGCAGTGATACTAGACAGGGGTCCACCGGGGAGCTGTTTTTT	CASSDTRQGSTGELFF
TRBJ2-5	TRBV5-4	-	TRBD2	TGTGCCAGCAGCTCAACCGGGACTAGCGGAGAGACCCAGTACTTC	CASSSTGTSGETQYF
TRBJ2-5	TRBV5-4	-	TRBD2	TGTGCCAGCAGCAGGGACTACTCCCAAGAGACCCAGTACTTC	CASSRDYSQETQYF
TRBJ2-3	TRBV24-1	-	-	TGTGCCACCAGTGAGGGGACATCTAGCACAGATACGCAGTATTTT	CATSEGTSSTDTQYF
TRBJ1-2	TRBV5-1	-	TRBD1	TGCGCCAGCAGCTTTTGGGGGACAGGCCCTGATGGCTACACCTTC	CASSFWGTGPDGYTF
TRBJ2-1	TRBV2	-	-	TGTGCCAGCAGTCCCAGGGACAATGAGCAGTTCTTC	CASSPRDNEQFF